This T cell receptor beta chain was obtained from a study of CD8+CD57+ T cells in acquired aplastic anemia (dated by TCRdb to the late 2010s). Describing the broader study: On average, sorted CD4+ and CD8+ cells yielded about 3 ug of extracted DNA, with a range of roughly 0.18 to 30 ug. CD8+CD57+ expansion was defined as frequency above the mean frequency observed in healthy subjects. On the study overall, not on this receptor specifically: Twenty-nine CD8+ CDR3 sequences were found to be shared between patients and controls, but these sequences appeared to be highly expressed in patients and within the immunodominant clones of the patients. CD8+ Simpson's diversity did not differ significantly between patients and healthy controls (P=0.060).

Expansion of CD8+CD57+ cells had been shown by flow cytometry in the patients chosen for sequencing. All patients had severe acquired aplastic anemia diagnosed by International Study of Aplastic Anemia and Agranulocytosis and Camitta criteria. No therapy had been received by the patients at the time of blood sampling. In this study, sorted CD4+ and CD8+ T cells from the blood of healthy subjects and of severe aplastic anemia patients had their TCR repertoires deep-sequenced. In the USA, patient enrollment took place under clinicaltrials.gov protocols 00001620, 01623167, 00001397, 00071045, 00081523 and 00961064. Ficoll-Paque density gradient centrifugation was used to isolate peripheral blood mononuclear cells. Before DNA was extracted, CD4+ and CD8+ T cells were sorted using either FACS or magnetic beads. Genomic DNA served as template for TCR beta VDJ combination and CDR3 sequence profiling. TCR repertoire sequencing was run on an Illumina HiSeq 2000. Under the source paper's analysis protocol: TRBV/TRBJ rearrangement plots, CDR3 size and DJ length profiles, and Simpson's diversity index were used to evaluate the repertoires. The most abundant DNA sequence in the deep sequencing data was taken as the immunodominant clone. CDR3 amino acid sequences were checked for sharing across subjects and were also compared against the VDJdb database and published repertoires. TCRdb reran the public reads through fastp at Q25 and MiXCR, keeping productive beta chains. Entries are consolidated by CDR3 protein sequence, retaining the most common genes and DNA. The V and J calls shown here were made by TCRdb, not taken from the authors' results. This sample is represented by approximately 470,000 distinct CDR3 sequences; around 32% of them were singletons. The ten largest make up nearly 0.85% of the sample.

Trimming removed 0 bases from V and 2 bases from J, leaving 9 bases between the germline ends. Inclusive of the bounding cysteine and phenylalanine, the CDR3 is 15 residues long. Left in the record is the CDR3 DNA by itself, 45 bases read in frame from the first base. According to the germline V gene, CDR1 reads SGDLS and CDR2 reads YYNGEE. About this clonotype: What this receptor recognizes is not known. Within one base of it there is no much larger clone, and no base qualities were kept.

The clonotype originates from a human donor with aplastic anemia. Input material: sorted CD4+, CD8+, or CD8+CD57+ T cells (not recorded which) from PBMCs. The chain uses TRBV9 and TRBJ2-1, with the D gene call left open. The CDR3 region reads CASSVARRTYNEQFF. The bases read TGTGCCAGCAGCGTAGCCAGACGAACCTACAATGAGCAGTTCTTC. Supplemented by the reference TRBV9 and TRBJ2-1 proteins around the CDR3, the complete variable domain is DSGVTQTPKHLITATGQRVTLRCSPRSGDLSVYWYQQSLDQGLQFLIQYYNGEERAKGNILERFSAQQFPDLHSELNLSSLELGDSALYFCASSVARRTYNEQFFGPGTRLTVL.